These 8 T cell receptor beta chains were all obtained from the same sample, sequenced in a study of shared clonotypes between healthy human individuals. TCRdb's table, derived via immunoSEQ multiplex PCR, lists solely in-frame clones and lacks some. Altogether about 960,000 clones are present, 70% to 85% being singletons, with the ten largest covering about 1.5%. Material for sequencing was memory CD4+ T cells sorted from blood. The subset is: CD45RA-negative fraction. The receptor set was obtained from a man younger than 30 in good health.

This clone was detected once. J is TRBJ2-3 and V is TRBV13; 7 bases align to TRBD2. Germline V CDR1 and CDR2: PRHDT, FYEKMQ (reference sequence). This CDR3 comprises 16 residues. The trim removed 1 base at V and 6 bases at J, leaving 10 bases unmatched. The CDR3 sequence is CASSLDVLAAGDTQYF. CDR3 nucleotide sequence: TGTGCCAGCAGCTTAGATGTCCTAGCGGCCGGGGATACGCAGTATTTT.

Only a few counts were recorded for this clone. The chain links TRBV27 to TRBJ2-7; 9 bases map to TRBD2. There are 15 residues in the CDR3. CDR1 MNHEY and CDR2 SMNVEV come from the germline V gene (reference sequence). The junction had 6 bases not matched to a gene; V was cut back by 2 bases and J by 4 bases. In nucleotides, the CDR3 is TGTGCCAGCAGTTTAAAAGCGGGAGGAGGTTACGAGCAGTACTTC. This encodes CASSLKAGGGYEQYF.

A word on this clone: Other DNA sequences in this specimen translate into the identical CDR3. DNA of the CDR3: TGTGCCAGCTCACCACGGGATGAAGCTTTCTTT. Translating it yields CASSPRDEAFF. This chain joins TRBV18 and TRBJ1-1; D not certain. The CDR3 runs 11 residues. In germline, CDR1 is KGHSH, CDR2 LQKENI. V lost 1 base and J 7 bases, leaving 4 bases between the germline ends.

This clone was seen more than once but under ten times. J is TRBJ1-2 and V is TRBV29-1, with unresolved D. V was shortened by 3 bases and J by 8 bases, with 13 bases between the two germline ends. The CDR3 runs 12 residues. In germline, CDR1 is SQVTM, CDR2 ANQGSEA. CDR3 in amino acids: CSVDRSGQGYTF. The CDR3 DNA reads TGCAGCGTTGATAGGTCAGGCCAGGGCTACACCTTC. The full variable domain, with the rest looked up from reference TRBV29-1 and TRBJ1-2, is SAVISQKPSRDICQRGTSLTIQCQVDSQVTMMFWYRQQPGQSLTLIATANQGSEATYESGFVIDKFPISRPNLTFSTLTVSNMSPEDSSIYLCSVDRSGQGYTFGSGTRLTVV.

V is TRBV7-9 and J is TRBJ1-5; 7 bases are a match to TRBD1. The CDR3 covers 15 residues. Germline CDR1 and CDR2: SEHNR and FQNEAQ (reference sequence). V gave up 1 base and J gave up 4 bases; unmatched junction bases: 4. The CDR3 protein is CASSLGGQINQPQHF. CDR3 sequence (DNA): TGTGCCAGCAGCTTAGGGGGACAGATAAATCAGCCCCAGCATTTT.

The J gene is TRBJ2-5, the V gene TRBV19; D is undetermined. The CDR3 extends over 15 amino acids. The germline CDR1 and CDR2 sequences are LNHDA and SQIVND (reference sequence). The V gene lost 1 base and the J gene lost 2 bases, with 11 bases spanning the gap. The CDR3 nucleotides read TGTGCCAGTAGTATAGGGGGTCCTAAGCAAGAGACCCAGTACTTC. Protein: CASSIGGPKQETQYF.

The rearrangement joins TRBV9 to TRBJ1-2; D is unclear. This CDR3 spans 14 amino acids. From germline, CDR1 is SGDLS and CDR2 YYNGEE. Trimming shortened V by 0 bases and J by 4 bases, and 10 bases separated the two germline ends. The CDR3: CASSVASVAYGYTF. The CDR3 bases are TGTGCCAGCAGCGTAGCTTCGGTTGCCTATGGCTACACCTTC.

This chain connects TRBV5-6 to TRBJ1-2; D possibly corresponds to TRBD1 (6 bases). The CDR3 totals 15 residues. V lost 1 base to trimming and J lost 1 base, with 11 bases between them. The germline gives CDR1 SGHDT, CDR2 YYEEEE. In nucleotides, the CDR3 is TGTGCCAGCAGCTTGTGGGACATCAGTAACTATGGCTACACCTTC. It translates to CASSLWDISNYGYTF.